These T cell receptor beta chains were read from a single sample in a study of blood T cell repertoires in COVID-19. The assay was immunoSEQ multiplex PCR, and TCRdb's table has in-frame clones only and misses some. The sample records approximately 250,000 clones, around nine tenths being singletons. Sequencing was done on a sample of peripheral blood. The origin of the receptors is a man younger than 40 with active or convalescent COVID-19. CDR3s include the opening cysteine and the closing phenylalanine or tryptophan. A D gene is named only where the DNA matches it firmly. The listing skips clone size in some rows; elsewhere it reads once, few, many or a size class.

D gene	J gene	V gene	clone size	CDR3 protein	CDR3 DNA
.	TRBJ1-4	TRBV2	.	CASSLGPLEKLFF	TGTGCCAGCAGTCTGGGGCCCCTCGAAAAACTGTTTTTT
.	TRBJ2-7	TRBV27	once	CASSTSGQTYEQYF	TGTGCCAGCAGTACTTCAGGACAGACCTACGAGCAGTACTTC
.	TRBJ2-7	TRBV30	.	CAWSVASEGMKQYF	TGTGCCTGGAGTGTTGCTAGCGAGGGTATGAAGCAGTACTTC
.	TRBJ2-3	TRBV19	.	CASSDRVMGLGSTDTQYF	TGTGCCAGTAGTGACCGAGTCATGGGGCTTGGGAGCACAGATACGCAGTATTTT
TRBD1	TRBJ2-7	TRBV7-9	.	CASSSGTGRYEQYF	TGTGCCAGCAGCTCCGGGACAGGGAGGTACGAGCAGTACTTC
TRBD1	TRBJ2-5	TRBV5-8	.	CASRGTGGRETQYF	TGTGCCAGCAGAGGGACAGGGGGGCGAGAGACCCAGTACTTC
TRBD1	TRBJ1-3	TRBV30	.	CAWTGQGAGNTIYF	TGTGCCTGGACCGGGCAGGGGGCTGGAAACACCATATATTTT
.	TRBJ2-7	TRBV5-6	.	CASSLVIRSHEQYF	TGTGCCAGCAGCTTGGTGATTAGGAGCCACGAGCAGTACTTC
TRBD1	TRBJ1-2	TRBV6-5	.	CATGQANYGYTF	TGTGCCACCGGACAGGCGAACTATGGCTACACCTTC
.	TRBJ1-1	TRBV2	.	CASSVRGAGTEAFF	TGTGCCAGCAGCGTAAGGGGTGCAGGCACTGAAGCTTTCTTT
TRBD1	TRBJ1-6	TRBV7-9	.	CASSMGTGSSYNSPLHF	TGTGCCAGCAGCATGGGGACAGGGAGCTCCTATAATTCACCCCTCCACTTT
.	TRBJ1-1	TRBV7-9	.	CASSLSAGMNTEAFF	TGTGCCAGCAGCTTATCTGCAGGGATGAACACTGAAGCTTTCTTT
.	TRBJ1-1	TRBV9	.	CASSPSNGGTEAFF	TGTGCCAGCAGCCCGTCAAACGGTGGCACTGAAGCTTTCTTT
.	TRBJ2-7	TRBV18	few	CASSHQTGQRSYEQYF	TGTGCCAGCTCACACCAGACAGGTCAACGATCCTACGAGCAGTACTTC
.	TRBJ2-7	TRBV30	.	CAWSALDRPYEQYF	TGTGCCTGGAGCGCCCTAGACCGACCGTACGAGCAGTACTTC
.	TRBJ1-1	TRBV19	once	CASIGEGHTEAFF	TGTGCCAGTATCGGGGAAGGGCACACTGAAGCTTTCTTT
.	TRBJ1-5	TRBV9	.	CASSERGGTQPQHF	TGTGCCAGCAGCGAGCGGGGGGGGACTCAGCCCCAGCATTTT
TRBD1	TRBJ1-6	TRBV9	.	CASSVATGGTSPLHF	TGTGCCAGCAGCGTAGCTACAGGGGGGACTTCACCCCTCCACTTT
.	TRBJ2-7	TRBV7-2	.	CASSLWGPMSEQYF	TGTGCCAGCAGCTTATGGGGCCCTATGTCTGAGCAGTACTTC
.	TRBJ2-7	TRBV6-6	.	CASSYSGHQYF	TGTGCCAGCAGTTACTCGGGACATCAGTACTTC
.	TRBJ2-5	TRBV7-8	.	CASSPPGGVQETQYF	TGTGCCAGCAGCCCCCCTGGCGGGGTACAAGAGACCCAGTACTTC
TRBD2	TRBJ2-1	TRBV7-9	once	CASSSRLAGTRLGNEQFF	TGTGCCAGCAGCTCCAGACTAGCGGGGACTCGCCTAGGGAATGAGCAGTTCTTC
.	TRBJ1-1	TRBV4-3	.	CASSQDPRDNEAFF	TGCGCCAGCAGCCAAGATCCCAGAGACAATGAAGCTTTCTTT
TRBD2	TRBJ2-1	TRBV15	.	CATSPKRGLYNEQFF	TGTGCCACCAGCCCCAAGCGGGGACTATACAATGAGCAGTTCTTC
.	TRBJ1-1	TRBV29-1	.	CSVDRAGANTEAFF	TGCAGCGTTGACCGGGCAGGGGCGAACACTGAAGCTTTCTTT
.	TRBJ2-3	TRBV3-1/TRBV3-2	once	CASSLPAADTQYF	TGTGCCAGCAGCCTACCAGCGGCGGATACGCAGTATTTT
TRBD1	TRBJ1-6	TRBV5-1	.	CASSLGTGPDSPLHF	TGCGCCAGCAGCTTAGGGACAGGGCCTGATTCACCCCTCCACTTT
TRBD1	TRBJ1-1	TRBV3-1/TRBV3-2	few	CASSQETGGEAFF	TGTGCCAGCAGCCAAGAAACAGGGGGTGAAGCTTTCTTT
.	TRBJ2-2	TRBV6-5	.	CASRAGQRTGELFF	TGTGCCAGCAGGGCCGGACAGAGAACCGGGGAGCTGTTTTTT
.	TRBJ1-2	TRBV7-8	.	CASGQDRTDYGYTF	TGTGCCAGCGGCCAAGACAGGACAGATTATGGCTACACCTTC
.	TRBJ1-4	TRBV6-1	.	CASSEPGWGLSNEKLFF	TGTGCCAGCAGTGAACCGGGATGGGGGCTCAGTAATGAAAAACTGTTTTTT
.	TRBJ1-4	TRBV5-4	.	CASSLSSGSREKLFF	TGTGCCAGCAGCCTGAGTTCGGGTTCCCGTGAAAAACTGTTTTTT
.	TRBJ2-7	TRBV5-1	.	CASSLAAGSEQYF	TGCGCCAGCAGCTTGGCGGCAGGCAGTGAGCAGTACTTC
TRBD1	TRBJ1-1	TRBV19	.	CASRRDREAEAFF	TGTGCCAGTAGAAGGGACAGGGAGGCTGAAGCTTTCTTT
.	TRBJ2-3	TRBV13	once	CASSLTYQAAEKADTQYF	TGTGCCAGCAGCTTAACGTACCAGGCAGCGGAGAAGGCAGATACGCAGTATTTT
.	TRBJ1-1	TRBV5-4	.	CASSFDSSGVAFF	TGTGCCAGCAGCTTCGACAGCTCAGGGGTCGCTTTCTTT
.	TRBJ1-1	TRBV7-9	.	CASSSQLNTEAFF	TGTGCCAGCAGCTCGCAGTTGAACACTGAAGCTTTCTTT
.	TRBJ2-1	TRBV5-4	few	CASSLAGGGNYNEQFF	TGTGCCAGCAGCTTGGCCGGCGGAGGGAATTACAATGAGCAGTTCTTC
.	TRBJ1-4	TRBV5-6	.	CASSFYRATNEKLFF	TGTGCCAGCAGCTTCTACAGGGCAACTAATGAAAAACTGTTTTTT
.	TRBJ1-1	TRBV5-1	.	CASNVLGQSTEAFF	TGCGCCAGCAATGTATTGGGGCAGAGCACTGAAGCTTTCTTT
TRBD2	TRBJ2-1	TRBV7-6	.	CASSSALLAGGGEQFF	TGTGCCAGCAGCTCAGCCCTACTAGCGGGGGGAGGGGAGCAGTTCTTC
TRBD2	TRBJ2-1	TRBV9	.	CASATSGAYNEQFF	TGTGCCAGCGCGACTAGCGGGGCCTACAATGAGCAGTTCTTC
TRBD1	TRBJ1-6	TRBV4-2	once	CASSHGQGESPLHF	TGTGCCAGCAGCCACGGACAGGGGGAATCACCCCTCCACTTT
.	TRBJ1-4	TRBV5-4	once	CASSPDSLSEKLFF	TGTGCCAGCAGCCCGGACAGCCTGTCCGAAAAACTGTTTTTT
TRBD2	TRBJ2-3	TRBV5-4	.	CASSLGAGGPGLYTDTQYF	TGTGCCAGCAGCTTGGGGGCGGGGGGGCCAGGGTTATACACAGATACGCAGTATTTT
.	TRBJ2-7	TRBV3-1/TRBV3-2	.	CASSLLSIGAMDEQYF	TGTGCCAGCAGCCTTTTATCAATCGGAGCCATGGACGAGCAGTACTTC
.	TRBJ1-1	TRBV10-2	.	CASSLQGNTEAFF	TGCGCCAGCAGCTTACAGGGGAACACTGAAGCTTTCTTT
.	TRBJ2-3	TRBV27	.	CASSGSMSRGDGTDTQYF	TGTGCCAGCAGTGGATCTATGTCGCGGGGTGACGGTACAGATACGCAGTATTTT